Relative to its sample, the clone carrying this TCR gamma chain is large. Other DNA sequences in this specimen translate into the identical CDR3. TCRdb re-identified clones in the multiplex PCR reads via CATT. The sample has 11,000 to 15,000 gamma-chain clones, 1.6% seen once. This record belongs to a study of γδ T cells in repeated Plasmodium falciparum infection. Vgamma9/Vdelta2+ and Vdelta2-negative gammadelta T cells were flow-sorted from PBMC for bulk sequencing. V lost 2 bases to trimming and J lost 3 bases; unmatched junction nucleotides: 4. CDR3 length equals 13 residues. CDR1 and CDR2 (germline): GITISATS, ISYDGTV (reference sequence).

The gene calls are TRGV9 and TRGJ1 or TRGJ2. The sequenced sample was gamma-delta T cells from blood. This TCR was sampled from a pool of human donors (malaria-infected and uninfected, not separated). This CDR3 is CALWEAPYYKKLF. In DNA form, the CDR3 reads TGTGCCTTGTGGGAGGCCCCTTATTATAAGAAACTCTTT.